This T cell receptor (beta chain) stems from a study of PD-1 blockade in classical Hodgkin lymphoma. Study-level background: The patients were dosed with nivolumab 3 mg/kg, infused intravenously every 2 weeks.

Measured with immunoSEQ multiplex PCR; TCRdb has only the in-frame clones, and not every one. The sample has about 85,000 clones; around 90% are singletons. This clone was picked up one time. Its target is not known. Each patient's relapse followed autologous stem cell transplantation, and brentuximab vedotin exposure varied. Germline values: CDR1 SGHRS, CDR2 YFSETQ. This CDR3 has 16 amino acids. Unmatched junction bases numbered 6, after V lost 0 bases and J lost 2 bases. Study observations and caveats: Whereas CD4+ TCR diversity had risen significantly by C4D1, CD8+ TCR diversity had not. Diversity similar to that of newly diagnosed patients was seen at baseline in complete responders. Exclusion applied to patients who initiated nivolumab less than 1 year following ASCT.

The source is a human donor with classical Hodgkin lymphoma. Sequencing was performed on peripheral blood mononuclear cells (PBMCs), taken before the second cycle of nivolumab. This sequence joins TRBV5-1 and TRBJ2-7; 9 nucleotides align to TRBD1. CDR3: CASSLGFRDRAYEQYF. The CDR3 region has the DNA TGCGCCAGCAGCTTGGGTTTCAGGGACAGGGCCTACGAGCAGTACTTC.